This T cell receptor (beta chain) emerged from a study of T cell repertoires in cytomegalovirus infection. Across the study: Recently identified HLA-C-restricted CMV epitopes were among the peptides used. Indications of both CMV infection and matching HLA type were provided by public TCR beta signatures.

The study, taken as a whole, reports: Individuals carrying CMV plus the relevant HLA were identified by cumulative frequency of public TCR beta families. HLA-C-restricted TCR beta clonotypes specific for CMV led the ex vivo response.

TCRdb used MiXCR to reprocess the reads, holding one entry per CDR3 protein. The table shows about a million distinct CDR3 sequences, with roughly 30% occurring only once. CDR3 length: 13 residues. From germline, CDR1 is MNHEY and CDR2 SVGAGI. This clonotype has just a few counts. The antigen is not known. Mismatch with germline at one junction end may stem from a read error. This TCR derives from a human donor in good health (CMV status not recorded). Some clones in this sample may be carry-over from other donors' samples. The specimen comprised cultured CD8+ T cells from PBMCs, sampled from culture after CMV antigen stimulation. The V gene is TRBV6-5, the J gene TRBJ1-2; D is ambiguous. The CDR3 region has the DNA TGTGCCAGCAGTTACTCGATTTTCGCGGTCGGGGACTTC. Its translation: CASSYSIFAVGDF.